Below, 11 T cell receptor beta chains from the same sample are listed, as sequenced in a study of blood T cells in healthy people across ages. The second PCR ran about 6 to 12 cycles with a sample-barcoded 5' primer and J-beta primers. TCRdb redid the calling of the 5' RACE reads with MiXCR, one entry per CDR3 protein. This table has roughly 800,000 distinct CDR3 sequences, approximately 35% appearing once. Input material: blood. All receptors come from a man younger than 30 in good health.

Note on this clonotype: One end of the junction varies from germline; a read error may be responsible. The chain recombines TRBV2 with TRBJ2-5; 7 bases match TRBD2. CDR1 and CDR2 from the germline V gene are SNHLY and FYNNEI. This CDR3 has 14 amino acids. The chain's CDR3 is CANSEAGQDHEQYF. The CDR3 nucleotides are TGTGCCAACAGTGAAGCGGGGCAGGACCATGAGCAGTACTTC.

This clonotype was seen more than once but under ten times. The chain has TRBV5-1 and TRBJ2-3; perhaps TRBD2 as D (6 bases). V lost 0 bases and J 9 bases, leaving 20 bases between the germline ends. Germline CDR1 and CDR2: SGHRS and YFSETQ. The CDR3 length is 16 residues. CDR3 coding DNA: TGCGCCAGCAGCTTGGCTTCGGCGATTGGAGGGTACACGCAGTATTTT. Residues: CASSLASAIGGYTQYF.

The chain joins TRBV15 to TRBJ1-2; D perhaps matches TRBD1 (5 bases). CDR3 length: 14 amino acids. Germline assignment: CDR1 LNHNV and CDR2 YYDKDF (reference sequence). Trimming took 0 bases from V and 2 from J, leaving 7 bases between them. CDR3 in amino acids: CATSRERGNYGYTF. The DNA of the CDR3 is TGTGCCACCAGCAGAGAGAGGGGAAACTATGGCTACACCTTC.

V gene TRBV27 combines with J gene TRBJ1-1, with 9 nucleotides matching TRBD1. This CDR3 is built from 17 residues. Germline V gene sequence: CDR1 MNHEY, CDR2 SMNVEV (reference sequence). V was clipped by 6 bases and J by 5 bases; unmatched bases: 16. Written as DNA, the CDR3 is TGTGCCAGCAGCCCTAACTCCAACAGGGGGCGAGGGACTGAAGCTTTCTTT. Translation: CASSPNSNRGRGTEAFF.

V gene TRBV4-1 combines with J gene TRBJ1-1; perhaps TRBD1 as D (5 bases). CDR1 and CDR2 from the germline V gene are MGHRA and YSYEKL. CDR3 size: 16 residues. Trimming pared 0 bases from V and 2 bases from J, leaving 13 bases between. The DNA for the CDR3 is TGCGCCAGCAGCCAAGAAGCTCCCAGGGCAAACACTGAAGCTTTCTTT. Translation gives CASSQEAPRANTEAFF.

The chain uses TRBV27 and TRBJ1-1, with TRBD1 matching 11 bases. The CDR3 length is 15 residues. V lost 5 bases, J lost 3 bases, and 5 bases stayed unmatched. Germline V lookup: CDR1 MNHEY, CDR2 SMNVEV (reference sequence). CDR3 sequence: CASSERDRGDTEAFF. The CDR3 region has the DNA TGTGCCAGCAGTGAGAGGGACAGGGGGGACACTGAAGCTTTCTTT.

This clonotype was counted between two and nine times. V usage is TRBV20-1 and J usage is TRBJ2-1; D uncertain. The CDR3 is 11 residues long. The germline CDR1 and CDR2 sequences are DFQATT and SNEGSKA (reference sequence). CDR3 sequence reads: CSGFSLGEQFF. The CDR3 DNA reads TGCAGCGGCTTCTCGTTGGGTGAGCAGTTCTTC.

This clonotype was seen more than once but under ten times. The chain couples TRBV20-1 to TRBJ1-5, with 7 positions matching TRBD1. The CDR3 has 17 amino acids. Germline CDR1 and CDR2: DFQATT and SNEGSKA (reference sequence). V lost 6 bases to trimming and J lost 3 bases; unmatched junction nucleotides: 17. CDR3 loop: CSAPGTAGSGFNQPQHF. The CDR3 DNA reads as TGCAGTGCCCCAGGGACAGCCGGCTCGGGTTTCAATCAGCCCCAGCATTTT.

This clonotype turned up a few times. V usage is TRBV7-9 and J usage is TRBJ2-1, with 8 bases matching TRBD2. Trimming took 1 base from V and 3 from J; bases not matched to a gene: 5. The CDR3 sequence is 16 residues long. Germline lookup yields CDR1 SEHNR and CDR2 FQNEAQ (reference sequence). This CDR3 is CASSLDGGGYYNEQFF. CDR3 nucleotides: TGTGCCAGCAGCTTAGACGGGGGGGGATACTACAATGAGCAGTTCTTC.

V gene TRBV25-1 combines with J gene TRBJ2-5; 7 bases align to TRBD1. J was trimmed by 5 bases and V by 5 bases; bases with no gene match: 8. The CDR3 has 14 amino acids. CDR1 is MGHDK, CDR2 SYGVNS, per germline. The CDR3 DNA reads as TGTGCCAGCAGTACCCGACAGGGTCTGGAGACCCAGTACTTC. Translated, it gives CASSTRQGLETQYF.

With respect to this clonotype: One end of the junction does not line up with germline, which may come from a read error. CDR3 sequence reads: CAGRKDVNTEAFF. In DNA form, the CDR3 reads TGTGCCGGCAGGAAAGATGTAAACACTGAAGCTTTCTTT. This chain uses TRBV6-2 or TRBV6-3 with TRBJ1-1; D is unclear. Germline V gene lookup returns CDR1 MNHEY and CDR2 SVGEGT. This CDR3 contains 13 residues.